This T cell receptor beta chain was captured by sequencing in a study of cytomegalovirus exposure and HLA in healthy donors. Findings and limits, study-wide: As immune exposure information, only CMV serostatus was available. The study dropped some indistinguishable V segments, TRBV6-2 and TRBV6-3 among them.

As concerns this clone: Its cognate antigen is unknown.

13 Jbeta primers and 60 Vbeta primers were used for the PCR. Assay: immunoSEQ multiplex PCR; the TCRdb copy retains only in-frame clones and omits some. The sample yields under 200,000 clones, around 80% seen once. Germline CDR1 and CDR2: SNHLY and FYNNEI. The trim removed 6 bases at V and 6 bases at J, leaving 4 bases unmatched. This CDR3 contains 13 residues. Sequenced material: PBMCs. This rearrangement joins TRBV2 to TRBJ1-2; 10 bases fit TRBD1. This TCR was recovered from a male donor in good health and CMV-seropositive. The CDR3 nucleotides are TGTGCCAGCAGACAGGGACAGGGGAATGGCTACACCTTC. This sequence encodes CASRQGQGNGYTF.